This T cell receptor (beta chain) is drawn from a study of blood T cell repertoires in COVID-19. On the study more broadly: COVID-19 samples from acute and convalescent phases originated in the United States, Italy and Spain. PBMCs, B-cell-depleted T cells, or T cells provided the cDNA or gDNA that made up the material.

In the authors' workflow: It was from reference gene primer amplification that nucleated cell counts were estimated. The repertoire was sequenced with immunoSEQ multiplex PCR; TCRdb's copy has only in-frame clones and lacks some. V and J calls and clone size follow that table, whereas D and trimming were derived from the DNA. The data contain roughly 230,000 clones, 80% to 90% of them seen just once; the ten biggest clones take up more than 9%. CDR3 length: 15 residues. The germline V gene encodes CDR1 LNHDA and CDR2 SQIVND (reference sequence). Trimming pared 5 bases from V and 3 bases from J, leaving 15 bases between. Seattle researchers signed up patients amid active infection and tracked them longitudinally.

This TCR was sampled from an elderly woman with COVID-19, enrolled during active disease. The chain carries TRBV19 and TRBJ2-3; D might be TRBD2 (6 bases). The sequenced sample consisted of peripheral blood. This CDR3 is CASSGPGESTDTQYF. CDR3 nucleotide sequence: TGTGCCAGTAGTGGTCCGGGGGAATCAACAGATACGCAGTATTTT.